The 13 T cell receptor beta chains given below trace back to one sample, sequenced in a study of T cells after yellow fever vaccination. MiXCR, applied by TCRdb to the 5' RACE reads, yields one record per CDR3 protein. The sample holds approximately 180,000 distinct CDR3 sequences, approximately 6.2% seen once. This specimen was CD4+ T cells sorted from PBMCs, taken on the day of the first yellow fever vaccination. The receptors shown here come from a man aged 18-30 years who received the YFV17D yellow fever vaccine.

J is TRBJ1-5 and V is TRBV27, with 8 nucleotides matching TRBD1. V lost 5 bases and J lost 2; bases outside the gene matches: 5. This CDR3 region has 15 residues. Germline loops: CDR1 MNHEY, CDR2 SMNVEV (reference sequence). This CDR3 reads CASSAPGQGNQPQHF. CDR3 bases: TGTGCCAGCAGTGCCCCGGGACAGGGCAATCAGCCCCAGCATTTT.

The chain links TRBV5-1 to TRBJ2-5; D gene ambiguous. This CDR3 has 13 residues. Germline V lookup: CDR1 SGHRS, CDR2 YFSETQ. V shed 4 bases and J shed 0 bases, with 7 bases lying between them. This CDR3 is CASSQAYQETQYF. The CDR3 DNA follows: TGCGCCAGCAGCCAGGCCTACCAAGAGACCCAGTACTTC.

The chain has TRBV5-1 and TRBJ2-7; D perhaps matches TRBD1 (5 bases). The CDR3 is 13 residues long. Per germline, CDR1 SGHRS and CDR2 YFSETQ. Between the trimmed V and J ends, which lost 0 bases and 5 bases, there was a span of 9 bases. The DNA for the CDR3 is TGCGCCAGCAGCTTGGCCCCAGGGAACGAGCAGTACGTC. Amino acid sequence: CASSLAPGNEQYV.

This clonotype has just a few counts. The genes are TRBV18 and TRBJ1-2; 8 bases fit TRBD1. The CDR3 covers 15 residues. V trimming: 4 bases; J trimming: 4 bases; junction bases outside the gene matches: 8. Germline V CDR1 and CDR2: KGHSH, LQKENI. The CDR3 loop reads CASSLTDRARYGYTF. The CDR3 DNA sequence: TGTGCCAGCTCACTTACGGACAGGGCTCGCTATGGCTACACCTTC. The variable domain in full, completed from reference TRBV18 and TRBJ1-2, reads NAGVMQNPRHLVRRRGQEARLRCSPMKGHSHVYWYRQLPEEGLKFMVYLQKENIIDESGMPKERFSAEFPKEGPSILRIQQVVRGDSAAYFCASSLTDRARYGYTFGSGTRLTVV.

V usage is TRBV7-2 and J usage is TRBJ1-6; no reliable D call. CDR3 length: 15 amino acids. From germline, CDR1 is SGHTA and CDR2 FQGNSA. Trimming cost V 2 bases and J 7 bases, with 12 bases left between them. In DNA, the CDR3 is TGTGCCAGCAGCTTACACCGTCGAAGAAATTCACCCCTCCACTTT. It codes for CASSLHRRRNSPLHF.

Of note for this clonotype: A much bigger clone sits one base away, suggesting this may be a read error. The chain employs TRBV28 and TRBJ2-2, with 8 bases aligning to TRBD2. This CDR3 has 19 amino acids. Per the germline V gene, CDR1 is MDHEN and CDR2 is SYDVKM. Here the CDR3 DNA reads TGTACCAGCAGTTTACTCACTAGCGGAGCTGACGCGAACACCGGGGAGCTGTTTTTT. Its translation: CTSSLLTSGADANTGELFF.

This chain connects TRBV5-1 to TRBJ1-1; no definite D call. The V gene's germline CDR1 is SGHRS and CDR2 YFSETQ. Trimming pared 0 bases from V and 7 bases from J, leaving 10 bases between. The length of the CDR3 is 13 residues. DNA of the CDR3: TGCGCCAGCAGCTTGGCTTCTGACAATGAAGCTTTCTTT. The encoded protein is CASSLASDNEAFF.

There are many counts of this clonotype. This chain joins TRBV4-1 and TRBJ1-2; D may be TRBD1 (6 bases). This CDR3 region has 15 residues. With 1 base removed from V and 0 bases from J, the gap between germline ends came to 9 bases. The germline CDR1 and CDR2 sequences are MGHRA and YSYEKL. CDR3 bases: TGCGCCAGCAGCCAAGGGACAGCGCCTAACTATGGCTACACCTTC. It codes for CASSQGTAPNYGYTF.

The sample holds a few counts of this clonotype. The CDR3 nucleotides read TGCGCCAGCAGTCAATCTCGGGCGGGGGCTTCCAACTACAATGAGCAGTTCTTC. It translates to CASSQSRAGASNYNEQFF. The chain carries TRBV23-1 and TRBJ2-1, with D tentatively TRBD2 (7 bases). TRBV23-1 is sorted into the ORF group, with uncertain function. The CDR3 has 18 residues. V lost 0 bases and J 3 bases, leaving 18 bases between the germline ends.

This clonotype was counted ten times or more. CDR3 region: CASSSGQGTGELFF. The CDR3, as DNA: TGTGCCAGCTCTTCGGGACAGGGGACCGGGGAGCTGTTTTTT. The rearrangement links TRBV11-2 to TRBJ2-2, with 10 bases matching TRBD1. The CDR3 spans 14 residues. J gave up 5 bases and V 8 bases, and 5 bases lay outside the gene matches. Germline CDR1 and CDR2: SGHAT and FQNNGV.

V usage is TRBV5-1 and J usage is TRBJ2-4; perhaps TRBD2 as D (5 bases). The germline gives CDR1 SGHRS, CDR2 YFSETQ. V dropped 1 base and J dropped 5 bases, with 7 bases sitting between them. The CDR3 has 13 residues. The CDR3 DNA reads as TGCGCCAGCAGCTTGTCCGGGGAAAACATTCAGTACTTC. Its protein product is CASSLSGENIQYF.

This clonotype was seen at least ten times. The gene calls are TRBV6-2 or TRBV6-3 and TRBJ2-3, with D perhaps TRBD2 (6 bases). Trimming pared 6 bases from V and 1 base from J, leaving 14 bases between. The CDR3 length is 15 residues. The V gene's germline CDR1 is MNHEY and CDR2 SVGEGT. CDR3 nucleotides: TGTGCCAGCAGCCCCGGGTGGGGGGGCACAGATACGCAGTATTTT. It codes for CASSPGWGGTDTQYF.

This clonotype was found many times. The rearrangement links TRBV24-1 to TRBJ2-5, with D possibly TRBD1 on 6 matching bases. Germline assignment: CDR1 KGHDR and CDR2 SFDVKD. Trimming removed 2 bases at V and 4 bases at J, with 7 bases between. This CDR3 has 13 residues. CDR3 protein: CATSDWTAETQYF. CDR3 bases: TGTGCCACCAGTGATTGGACAGCAGAGACCCAGTACTTC.